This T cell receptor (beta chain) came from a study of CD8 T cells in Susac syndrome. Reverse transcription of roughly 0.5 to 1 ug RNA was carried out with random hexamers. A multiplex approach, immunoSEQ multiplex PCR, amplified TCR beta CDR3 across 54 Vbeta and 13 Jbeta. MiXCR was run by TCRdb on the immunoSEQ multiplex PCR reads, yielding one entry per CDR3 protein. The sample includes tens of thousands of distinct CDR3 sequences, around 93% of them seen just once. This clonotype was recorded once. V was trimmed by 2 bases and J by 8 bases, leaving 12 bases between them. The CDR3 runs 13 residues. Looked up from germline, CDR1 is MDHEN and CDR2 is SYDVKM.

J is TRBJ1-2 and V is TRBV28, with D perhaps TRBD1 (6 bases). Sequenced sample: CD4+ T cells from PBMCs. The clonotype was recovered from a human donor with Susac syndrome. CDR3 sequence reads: CASSLGGAPGYTF. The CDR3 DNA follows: TGTGCCAGCAGTTTAGGGGGGGCGCCCGGCTACACCTTC.